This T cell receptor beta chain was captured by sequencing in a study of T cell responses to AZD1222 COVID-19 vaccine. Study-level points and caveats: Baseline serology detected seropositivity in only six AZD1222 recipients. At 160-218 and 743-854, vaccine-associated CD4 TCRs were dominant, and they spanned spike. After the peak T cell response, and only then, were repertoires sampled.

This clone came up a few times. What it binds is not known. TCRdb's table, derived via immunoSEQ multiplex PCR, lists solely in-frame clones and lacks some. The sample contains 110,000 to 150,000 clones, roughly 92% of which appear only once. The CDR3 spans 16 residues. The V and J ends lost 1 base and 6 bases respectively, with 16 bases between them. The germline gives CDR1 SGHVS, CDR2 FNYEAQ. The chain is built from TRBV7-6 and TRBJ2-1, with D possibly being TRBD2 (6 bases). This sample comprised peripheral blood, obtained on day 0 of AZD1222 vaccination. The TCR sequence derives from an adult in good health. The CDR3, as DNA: TGTGCCAGCAGCTTAGAGGCGTTTGGAGGGATCAATGAGCAGTTCTTC. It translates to CASSLEAFGGINEQFF.